The rows below give T cell receptor beta chains drawn from one sample of a study of T cells in Graves' hyperthyroidism and ophthalmopathy. TCRdb redid the calling of the multiplex PCR reads with MiXCR, one entry per CDR3 protein. The sample consists of 400,000 or so distinct CDR3 sequences, around 13% of them appearing once. What was sequenced was blood. These receptors were taken from a woman younger than 45 with Graves' ophthalmopathy. Each CDR3 is given with its conserved first and last residue. D genes are given only for firm matches. Some rows have no size entry. The others give once, few or many, or a class for an expanded clone.

>TRBV5-1|TRBJ1-1|many|-
TGCGCCAGCAGCTTGGTGGGACAATACACTGAAGCTTTCTTT
CASSLVGQYTEAFF
>TRBV28|TRBJ1-3|many|-
TGTGCCAGCAGTTTGATCCAGAACTCTGGAAACACCATATATTTT
CASSLIQNSGNTIYF
>TRBV7-3|TRBJ2-1|many|TRBD2
TGTGCCAGCAGCTCGGGACTAGCTGACAATGAGCAGTTCTTC
CASSSGLADNEQFF
>TRBV7-9|TRBJ2-1|many|-
TGTGCCAGCCTAGAGGAGAATGAGCAGTTCTTC
CASLEENEQFF
>TRBV20-1|TRBJ2-3|many|-
TGCAGTGCTGCCTCTTCTTCCGGGCGGGGAACCGGGTCGGCAGATACGCAGTATTTT
CSAASSSGRGTGSADTQYF
>TRBV6-1|TRBJ2-1|-|-
TGTGCCAGCAAATGGAGCTCCTACAATGAGCAGTTCTTC
CASKWSSYNEQFF
>TRBV19|TRBJ2-7|-|-
TGTGCCAGTAGTATAGCAGGGGTCGTCTACGAGCAGTACTTC
CASSIAGVVYEQYF
>TRBV5-5|TRBJ2-1|-|TRBD2
TGTGCCAGCAGCCTGGGACTAGCGGGCAAGCAGTTCTTC
CASSLGLAGKQFF
>TRBV11-3|TRBJ2-3|many|-
TGTGCCAGCAGCCCCCCAGTAGGGAGAACAGATACGCAGTATTTT
CASSPPVGRTDTQYF
>TRBV7-2|TRBJ2-7|-|TRBD1
TGTGCCAGCAGCTTTCCACAGGGGGCCGTCTACGAGCAGTACTTC
CASSFPQGAVYEQYF
>TRBV5-4|TRBJ2-2|-|-
TGTGCCAGCAGCCCGCGGCCCAGGGGGAACACCGGGGAGCTGTTTTTT
CASSPRPRGNTGELFF
>TRBV6-1|TRBJ1-1|many|TRBD1
TGTGCCAGCAGTTATGGGACAGGGTGGGAAGCTTTCTTT
CASSYGTGWEAFF